This T cell receptor beta chain was captured in a study of blood T cell repertoires in COVID-19. Methods used by the authors: The authors estimated nucleated cell counts from reference gene primer amplification. TCRdb's table, derived via immunoSEQ multiplex PCR, lists solely in-frame clones and lacks some. V and J calls and clone size are those listed in that table; D and trimming were worked out from the DNA. Of 50,000 or so clones listed, 80% to 85% are singletons. This clone was picked up a small number of times. From germline, CDR1 is MNHEY and CDR2 SVGEGT. CDR3 length: 12 residues. Trimming cost V 6 bases and J 4 bases, with 7 bases left between them.

The sample comprised peripheral blood. The chain uses TRBV6-2 or TRBV6-3 and TRBJ1-5, with D unclear. The clonotype was recovered from a man between 70 and 80 years old with acute or convalescent COVID-19. The CDR3 sequence: CASSRSNQPQHF. In DNA form, the CDR3 reads TGTGCCAGCAGCCGTTCTAATCAGCCCCAGCATTTT.